One and the same sample provided the 22 T cell receptor beta chains below, sequenced in a study of T cell repertoires in cytomegalovirus infection. The antigens these receptors bind are not known. TCRdb itself ran the reads through MiXCR, one entry per CDR3 protein. The table includes 650,000 to 850,000 distinct CDR3 sequences, about 29% detected once. The sequencing used cultured CD8+ T cells from PBMCs, collected from culture after CMV antigen stimulation. Every receptor here comes from a human donor in good health (CMV status not recorded). Some clones in this sample may be carry-over from other donors' samples.

The rearrangement uses TRBV7-6 and TRBJ1-2; D not certain. Germline CDR1 reads SGHVS; CDR2 reads FNYEAQ. The CDR3 spans 15 residues. V lost 1 base, J lost 8 bases, and 17 bases lay in between. The CDR3 is CASSLDDGVPDGYTF. The CDR3 DNA reads TGTGCCAGCAGCTTAGACGACGGGGTCCCGGACGGCTACACCTTC.

In this sample, this clonotype turned up a few times. This sequence joins TRBV27 and TRBJ2-7; D may be TRBD2 (6 bases). In germline, CDR1 is MNHEY, CDR2 SMNVEV (reference sequence). Trimming removed 6 bases from V and 3 bases from J, with 15 bases in between. The CDR3 sequence is 14 residues long. CDR3 DNA sequence: TGTGCCAGCAGCCCCCTGTCGCGGGACTACGAGCAGTACTTC. The encoded protein is CASSPLSRDYEQYF.

This clonotype was observed a handful of times. The V call is TRBV20-1, the J call TRBJ1-5; D is possibly TRBD1 (5 bases). V was trimmed by 6 bases and J by 0 bases, leaving 15 bases between them. Germline CDR1 and CDR2: DFQATT and SNEGSKA (reference sequence). This CDR3 has 15 residues. The chain's CDR3 is CSATDRSYSNQPQHF. The CDR3 DNA reads TGCAGTGCCACCGACAGATCCTATAGCAATCAGCCCCAGCATTTT.

In this sample, this clonotype turned up many times. This chain's CDR3 is CASSQEGRNQPQHF. As DNA, the CDR3 is TGCGCCAGCAGCCAAGAAGGGCGCAATCAGCCCCAGCATTTT. The chain is built from TRBV4-1 and TRBJ1-5; D is uncertain. Germline V gene data show CDR1 as MGHRA and CDR2 as YSYEKL. The CDR3 extends over 14 amino acids. Between the trimmed V and J ends, which lost 0 bases and 2 bases, there was a span of 5 bases.

This clonotype is a singleton in its sample. V and J are TRBV6-5 and TRBJ2-6, with TRBD1 identical over 9 bases. Germline assignment: CDR1 MNHEY and CDR2 SVGAGI. V trimming: 1 base; J trimming: 1 base; junction bases outside the gene matches: 8. The CDR3 sequence is 19 residues long. The CDR3 region has the DNA TGTGCCAGCAGTTACTTTTGGACAGGGGATCAATCTGGGGCCAACGTCCTGACTTTC. Translating it yields CASSYFWTGDQSGANVLTF.

The chain links TRBV12-3 or TRBV12-4 to TRBJ2-2; either TRBD1 or TRBD2 may fit D (5 bases each). The CDR3 is made up of 16 amino acids. V gave up 5 bases and J gave up 5 bases, with 18 bases separating them. The CDR3 sequence is CASSPPGRKETGELFF. The CDR3 DNA sequence: TGTGCCAGCAGTCCCCCGGGACGTAAGGAGACCGGGGAGCTGTTTTTT.

V usage is TRBV2 and J usage is TRBJ1-5; D is unresolved. The germline V gene encodes CDR1 SNHLY and CDR2 FYNNEI. The CDR3 is 10 residues long. V shed 4 bases and J shed 12 bases, with 7 bases lying between them. The CDR3 loop is CASSGRDQHF. The CDR3 nucleotides read TGTGCCAGCAGTGGCCGGGACCAGCATTTT. Complete variable domain (other parts from reference TRBV2 and TRBJ1-5): EPEVTQTPSHQVTQMGQEVILRCVPISNHLYFYWYRQILGQKVEFLVSFYNNEISEKSEIFDDQFSVERPDGSNFTLKIRSTKLEDSAMYFCASSGRDQHFGDGTRLSIL.

J is TRBJ2-3 and V is TRBV6-7; 8 positions agree with TRBD2. TRBV6-7 is classed as an ORF, of uncertain function. Trimming took 5 bases from V and 2 from J; bases not matched to a gene: 9. This CDR3 contains 16 residues. The CDR3 nucleotides read TGTGCCAGCAGTCCCGAAGCGGGGGCCCACACAGATACGCAGTATTTT. Its protein is CASSPEAGAHTDTQYF.

This clonotype was observed a handful of times. The chain recombines TRBV27 with TRBJ1-5; D is ambiguous. Germline values: CDR1 MNHEY, CDR2 SMNVEV (reference sequence). V gave up 3 bases and J gave up 5 bases, with 11 bases separating them. The length of the CDR3 is 14 residues. The DNA of the CDR3 is TGTGCCAGCAGTTTTTCAGGTTACCATCAGCCCCAGCATTTT. Protein sequence: CASSFSGYHQPQHF.

This clonotype has only a few counts. V and J are TRBV27 and TRBJ1-2; a possible D gene is TRBD1 (5 bases). This CDR3 is 17 amino acids long. Trimming stripped 7 bases from V and 4 bases from J, with 25 bases between. Germline assignment: CDR1 MNHEY and CDR2 SMNVEV (reference sequence). As DNA, the CDR3 is TGTGCCAGCACTTCGTCCTGGGGGGAAGGAGGGGTCTATGGCTACACCTTC. It codes for CASTSSWGEGGVYGYTF.

CDR3 loop: CASSHPPSWVAGAHRRGTGELFF. The CDR3 DNA reads TGCGCCAGCAGCCACCCTCCGTCGTGGGTAGCGGGGGCCCACCGTCGGGGCACCGGGGAGCTGTTTTTT. The J gene is TRBJ2-2, the V gene TRBV4-1; 9 nucleotides agree with TRBD2. The V segment lost 3 bases and the J segment 4 bases; nucleotides outside the gene matches: 27. Per germline, CDR1 MGHRA and CDR2 YSYEKL. The CDR3 has 23 amino acids.

A few counts support this clonotype. The J gene is TRBJ2-7, the V gene TRBV5-4; 8 bases align to TRBD1. V trimming: 4 bases; J trimming: 2 bases; junction bases outside the gene matches: 2. The CDR3 is made up of 13 amino acids. Germline V gene sequence: CDR1 SGHNT, CDR2 YYREEE (reference sequence). The CDR3 bases are TGTGCCAGCAGCGGGGGACAGGCCTACGAGCAGTACTTC. Protein: CASSGGQAYEQYF.

This clonotype was recorded a few times. V is TRBV6-1 and J is TRBJ2-7; tentative D call: TRBD2 (8 bases). Trimming took 6 bases from V and 0 from J, leaving 12 bases between them. Germline assignment: CDR1 MNHNS and CDR2 SASEGT. This CDR3 has 14 residues. The CDR3 DNA reads as TGTGCCAGCAGAGCGGGGGACAGCTCCTACGAGCAGTACGTC. Protein: CASRAGDSSYEQYV.

The sample holds a few counts of this clonotype. The chain couples TRBV7-9 to TRBJ2-7; the match to TRBD2 covers 9 bases. The CDR3 runs to 15 residues. V lost 1 base to trimming and J lost 2 bases; unmatched junction nucleotides: 3. CDR1 and CDR2 from the germline V gene are SEHNR and FQNEAQ (reference sequence). In DNA form, the CDR3 reads TGTGCCAGCAGCTTAGTACCTAGCGGGGCCTACGAGCAGTACTTC. This sequence encodes CASSLVPSGAYEQYF.

Concerning this clonotype: Sequence at one end of the junction differs from germline and may be a read error. This chain joins TRBV4-1 and TRBJ2-1; 8 nucleotides agree with TRBD2. This CDR3 has 16 residues. Germline-derived CDR1 and CDR2 are MGHRA and YSYEKL. DNA of the CDR3: TGTGCCAGCAGCCAAGAGGGCGGGGGGAGAAACAATGAGCAGTTCTTC. Protein: CASSQEGGGRNNEQFF.

The DNA of the CDR3 is TGCAGCGGGAGGGGGGGGCCCGACAATGAGCAGTTCTTC. Its translation is CSGRGGPDNEQFF. The V call is TRBV29-1, the J call TRBJ2-1, with D maybe TRBD2 (7 bases). Trimming removed 7 bases at V and 5 bases at J, with 15 bases between. The CDR3 length is 13 residues. CDR1 SQVTM and CDR2 ANQGSEA come from the germline V gene.

This clonotype has more than one count but fewer than ten. The rearrangement links TRBV7-9 to TRBJ2-1, with TRBD2 matching over 11 bases. Germline V gene lookup returns CDR1 SEHNR and CDR2 FQNEAQ (reference sequence). Unmatched junction bases numbered 2, after V lost 5 bases and J lost 2 bases. The CDR3 has 15 amino acids. Here the CDR3 DNA reads TGTGCCAGCAGCCCGACTAGCGGGGCCTACAATGAGCAGTTCTTC. It encodes CASSPTSGAYNEQFF.

This clonotype has a handful of counts. As DNA, the CDR3 is TGTGCCAGCAGTGGCTGGACAGGGAACACCGGGGAGCTGTTTTTT. It encodes CASSGWTGNTGELFF. The chain is built from TRBV25-1 and TRBJ2-2; 7 bases fit TRBD1. CDR1 MGHDK and CDR2 SYGVNS come from the germline V gene. There are 15 residues in the CDR3. With 4 bases clipped from V and 1 base from J, the junction kept 3 bases outside the gene matches. Together with reference TRBV25-1 and TRBJ2-2, the CDR3 gives the full variable domain: EADIYQTPRYLVIGTGKKITLECSQTMGHDKMYWYQQDPGMELHLIHYSYGVNSTEKGDLSSESTVSRIRTEHFPLTLESARPSHTSQYLCASSGWTGNTGELFFGEGSRLTVL.

This chain joins TRBV5-1 and TRBJ1-6, with D possibly matching TRBD1 (5 bases). Germline CDR1 SGHRS, CDR2 YFSETQ. The V end was cut by 4 bases, the J end by 10 bases, with 15 bases between. There are 14 residues in the CDR3. The CDR3 protein is CASSAGRRESPLHF. The DNA of the CDR3 is TGCGCCAGCAGCGCGGGACGTCGAGAATCACCCCTCCACTTT.

This chain uses TRBV6-5 with TRBJ2-1; TRBD1 matches at 12 bases. The V segment lost 7 bases and the J segment 6 bases; nucleotides outside the gene matches: 10. This CDR3 contains 16 residues. Germline V gene lookup returns CDR1 MNHEY and CDR2 SVGAGI. The CDR3 reads CASTAPGTGGFNEQFF. The CDR3 DNA reads TGTGCCAGCACCGCCCCCGGGACAGGGGGCTTCAATGAGCAGTTCTTC.

This clonotype was found many times. This CDR3 is CASSPGRAPDTQYF. The DNA for the CDR3 is TGTGCCAGCAGCCCCGGCCGAGCCCCAGATACGCAGTATTTT. V usage is TRBV12-3 or TRBV12-4 and J usage is TRBJ2-3; D unclear. The germline V and J ends were trimmed by 6 bases and 4 bases, with 14 bases remaining between them. The CDR3 spans 14 residues.

The chain combines TRBV12-3 or TRBV12-4 with TRBJ1-5; TRBD1 aligns across 7 bases. V gave up 5 bases and J gave up 5 bases; unmatched junction bases: 3. The CDR3 has 13 residues. For the CDR3, the DNA is TGTGCCAGCAGTCAGGGGGGTCATCAGCCCCAGCATTTT. Amino acids: CASSQGGHQPQHF.